The rows below give T cell receptor beta chains drawn from one sample of a study of cytomegalovirus exposure and HLA in healthy donors. The assay was immunoSEQ multiplex PCR, and TCRdb's table has in-frame clones only and misses some. The sample lists around 200,000 clones; 86% were seen once. The sequencing input was PBMCs. Receptors were obtained from a young woman in good health and CMV-seronegative. Both conserved end residues are part of each CDR3. Fields, in order: CDR3 protein, J gene, V gene, clone size. Expanded clones are given a class, and other clones once, few, many or no size at all.

cdr3_aa: CASTPDRGHLNEQFF; j_call: TRBJ2-1; v_call: TRBV2; clone_size: once
cdr3_aa: CASSTENYGYTF; j_call: TRBJ1-2; v_call: TRBV18; clone_size: -
cdr3_aa: CASSPPGRVYEQYF; j_call: TRBJ2-7; v_call: TRBV18; clone_size: once
cdr3_aa: CAIMNGDEQYF; j_call: TRBJ2-7; v_call: TRBV10-3; clone_size: once
cdr3_aa: CASGAGANYGYTF; j_call: TRBJ1-2; v_call: TRBV7-8; clone_size: -
cdr3_aa: CASSQDDASGSGETQYF; j_call: TRBJ2-5; v_call: TRBV4-1; clone_size: -
cdr3_aa: CASSYTMGHFPIAFF; j_call: TRBJ1-1; v_call: TRBV6-5; clone_size: once
cdr3_aa: CASSPGTGGSEQYF; j_call: -; v_call: TRBV5-1; clone_size: -
cdr3_aa: CASSASGSMGDTQYF; j_call: TRBJ2-3; v_call: TRBV11-2; clone_size: -
cdr3_aa: CASSEVGANTEAFF; j_call: TRBJ1-1; v_call: TRBV6-1; clone_size: -
cdr3_aa: CASSPGQGNYGYTF; j_call: TRBJ1-2; v_call: TRBV7-9; clone_size: -
cdr3_aa: CASSTGHRPYEQYF; j_call: TRBJ2-7; v_call: TRBV21-1; clone_size: -
cdr3_aa: CASSHKPGLADTGELFF; j_call: TRBJ2-2; v_call: TRBV7-9; clone_size: few
cdr3_aa: CASSSTSGSYEQYF; j_call: TRBJ2-7; v_call: TRBV5-4; clone_size: -
cdr3_aa: CASSTAQGPEQFF; j_call: TRBJ2-1; v_call: TRBV7-6; clone_size: -
cdr3_aa: CASTSVSGRGEQFF; j_call: TRBJ2-1; v_call: TRBV5-6; clone_size: -
cdr3_aa: CASSRGRTGEETQYF; j_call: TRBJ2-5; v_call: TRBV2; clone_size: once
cdr3_aa: CASSPQGVLDGYTF; j_call: TRBJ1-2; v_call: TRBV28; clone_size: -
cdr3_aa: CASSRNLVQETQYF; j_call: TRBJ2-5; v_call: TRBV18; clone_size: -
cdr3_aa: CSGGDRVSNEQFF; j_call: TRBJ2-1; v_call: TRBV29-1; clone_size: -
cdr3_aa: CASSPLRLSGPDTQYF; j_call: TRBJ2-3; v_call: TRBV9; clone_size: -
cdr3_aa: CASSSSGANVYEQYF; j_call: TRBJ2-7; v_call: TRBV11-2; clone_size: -
cdr3_aa: CASSGRDRGTEAFF; j_call: TRBJ1-1; v_call: TRBV9; clone_size: once
cdr3_aa: CASGETSTDTQYF; j_call: TRBJ2-3; v_call: TRBV6-1; clone_size: -
cdr3_aa: CATSQGLAYEQYF; j_call: TRBJ2-7; v_call: TRBV15; clone_size: few